The 4 T cell receptor beta chains in this list originate from one sample, sequenced in a study of CD8+CD57+ T cells in acquired aplastic anemia. Previously, flow cytometry had revealed CD8+CD57+ cell expansion in the patients chosen for sequencing. Profiling of TCR beta VDJ combinations and CDR3 sequences used genomic DNA as template. From the reads, TCRdb called clonotypes with MiXCR, one entry per CDR3 protein. The sample holds 160,000 or so distinct CDR3 sequences, around 48% seen once. What was sequenced was sorted CD4+, CD8+, or CD8+CD57+ T cells (not recorded which) from PBMCs. These receptors originate from a human donor with aplastic anemia.

This rearrangement joins TRBV7-2 to TRBJ2-5; D unclear. Germline V gene sequence: CDR1 SGHTA, CDR2 FQGNSA. The CDR3 has 12 amino acids. V was trimmed by 5 bases and J by 7 bases, leaving 11 bases between them. The CDR3 here is CASSPQTGTQYF. CDR3 in DNA: TGTGCCAGCAGCCCGCAAACCGGGACCCAGTACTTC.

This clonotype was observed many times. V is TRBV20-1 and J is TRBJ2-1, with D possibly TRBD2 on 6 matching bases. Germline loops: CDR1 DFQATT, CDR2 SNEGSKA (reference sequence). This CDR3 region has 16 residues. V was shortened by 1 base and J by 3 bases, with 16 bases between the two germline ends. CDR3 sequence reads: CSARGSGRGYYNEQFF. The DNA of the CDR3 is TGCAGTGCTAGAGGCTCAGGGCGGGGTTACTACAATGAGCAGTTCTTC.

There are many counts of this clonotype. The rearrangement links TRBV10-2 to TRBJ2-5, with D unclear. Between the trimmed V and J ends, which lost 6 bases and 1 base, there was a span of 9 bases. Germline lookup yields CDR1 WSHSY and CDR2 SAAADI. There are 13 residues in the CDR3. This CDR3 is CASRKLAQETQYF. The CDR3 coding sequence is TGCGCCAGCAGGAAGTTAGCCCAAGAGACCCAGTACTTC.

This clonotype has a count of ten or more. This chain links TRBV2 with TRBJ2-7, with 13 bases fitting TRBD2. Germline assignment: CDR1 SNHLY and CDR2 FYNNEI. The CDR3 contains 15 residues. V lost 6 bases, J lost 0 bases, and 2 bases stayed unmatched. The CDR3 coding sequence is TGTGCCAGCAGAGGGACTAGCGGGGCCTCCTACGAGCAGTACTTC. It yields the protein CASRGTSGASYEQYF.